This T cell receptor beta chain is drawn from a study of control samples from healthy donors and cancer patients. Germline assignment: CDR1 LGHDT and CDR2 YNNKEL (reference sequence). Trimming cost V 1 base and J 7 bases, with 16 bases left between them. The CDR3 is 15 residues long. TCRdb's copy holds only in-frame clones and misses some; the assay was immunoSEQ multiplex PCR. The table records 25,000 to 35,000 clones, 65% to 80% of them present only once. This TCR was recovered from a man aged 55-75 years with head and neck cancer. The sample comprised PBMCs. The V and J genes are TRBV3-1 (or the pseudogene TRBV3-2) and TRBJ1-2, with TRBD1 as a possible D gene (6 bases). The CDR3 sequence is CASSQASGEWVGYTF. DNA for the CDR3: TGTGCCAGCAGCCAAGCGTCAGGGGAATGGGTTGGCTACACCTTC.